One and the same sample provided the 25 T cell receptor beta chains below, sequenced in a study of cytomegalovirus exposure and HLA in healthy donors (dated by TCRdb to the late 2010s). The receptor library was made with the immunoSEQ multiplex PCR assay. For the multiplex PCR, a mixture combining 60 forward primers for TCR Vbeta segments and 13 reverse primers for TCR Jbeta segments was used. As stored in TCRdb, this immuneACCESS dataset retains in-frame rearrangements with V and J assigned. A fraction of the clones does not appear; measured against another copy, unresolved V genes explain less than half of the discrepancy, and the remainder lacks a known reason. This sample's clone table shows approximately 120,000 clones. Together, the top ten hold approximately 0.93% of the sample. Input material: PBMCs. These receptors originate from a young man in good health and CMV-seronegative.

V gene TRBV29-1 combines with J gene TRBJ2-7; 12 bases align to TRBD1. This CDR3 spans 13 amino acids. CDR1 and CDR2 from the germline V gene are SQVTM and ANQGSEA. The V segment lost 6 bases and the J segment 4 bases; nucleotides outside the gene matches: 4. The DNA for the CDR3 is TGCAGCGTGGGACAGGGGGCGGGTTACGAGCAGTACTTC. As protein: CSVGQGAGYEQYF.

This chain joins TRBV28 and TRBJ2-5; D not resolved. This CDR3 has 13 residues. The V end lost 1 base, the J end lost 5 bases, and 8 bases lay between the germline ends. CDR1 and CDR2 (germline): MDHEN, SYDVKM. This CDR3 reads CASSLSDQETQYF. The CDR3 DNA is TGTGCCAGCAGTTTATCAGATCAGGAGACCCAGTACTTC.

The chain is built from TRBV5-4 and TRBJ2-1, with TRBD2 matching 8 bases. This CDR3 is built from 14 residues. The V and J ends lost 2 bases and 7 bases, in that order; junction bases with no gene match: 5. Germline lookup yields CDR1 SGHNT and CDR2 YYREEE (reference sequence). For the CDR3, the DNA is TGTGCCAGCAGCTTTACTAGCGGAGGGAATGAGCAGTTCTTC. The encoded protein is CASSFTSGGNEQFF.

CDR3 residues: CASSQRPGSQNEKLFF. The CDR3 DNA is TGTGCCAGCAGTCAAAGGCCGGGATCTCAGAATGAAAAACTGTTTTTT. J is TRBJ1-4 and V is TRBV2; no reliable D call. Trimming pared 5 bases from V and 5 bases from J, leaving 18 bases between. From germline, CDR1 is SNHLY and CDR2 FYNNEI. The CDR3 has 16 residues.

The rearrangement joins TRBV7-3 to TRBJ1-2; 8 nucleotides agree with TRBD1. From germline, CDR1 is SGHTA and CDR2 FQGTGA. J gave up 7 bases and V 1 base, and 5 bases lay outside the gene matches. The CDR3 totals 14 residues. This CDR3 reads CASSLSRGQGGYTF. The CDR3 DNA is TGTGCCAGCAGCTTAAGTCGTGGACAGGGTGGCTACACCTTC.

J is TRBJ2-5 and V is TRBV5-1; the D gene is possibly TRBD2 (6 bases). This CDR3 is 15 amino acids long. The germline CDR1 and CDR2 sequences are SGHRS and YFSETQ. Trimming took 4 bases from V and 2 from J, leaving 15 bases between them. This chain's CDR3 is CASSQTRPTQETQYF. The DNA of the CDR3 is TGCGCCAGCAGCCAGACTAGGCCCACTCAAGAGACCCAGTACTTC.

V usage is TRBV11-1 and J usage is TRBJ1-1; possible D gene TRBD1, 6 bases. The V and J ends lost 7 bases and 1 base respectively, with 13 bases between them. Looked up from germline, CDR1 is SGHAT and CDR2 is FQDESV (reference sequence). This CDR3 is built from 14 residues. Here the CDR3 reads CASTLTGTNTEAFF. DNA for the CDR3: TGTGCCAGCACCCTAACAGGGACGAACACTGAAGCTTTCTTT.

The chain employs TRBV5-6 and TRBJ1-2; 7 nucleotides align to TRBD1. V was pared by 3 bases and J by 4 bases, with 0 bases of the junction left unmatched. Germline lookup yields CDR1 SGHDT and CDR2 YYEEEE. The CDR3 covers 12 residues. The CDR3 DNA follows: TGTGCCAGCAGCTGGGACAGCTATGGCTACACCTTC. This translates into CASSWDSYGYTF.

CDR3 DNA: TGTGCCAGCAGCGTAGGGCAGGGCCTACCCTCCTACGAGCAGTACTTC. Residues: CASSVGQGLPSYEQYF. The chain carries TRBV9 and TRBJ2-7; TRBD1 might be the D (5 bases). Germline-derived CDR1 and CDR2 are SGDLS and YYNGEE. CDR3 size: 16 residues. The V and J ends lost 0 bases and 0 bases respectively, with 13 bases between them.

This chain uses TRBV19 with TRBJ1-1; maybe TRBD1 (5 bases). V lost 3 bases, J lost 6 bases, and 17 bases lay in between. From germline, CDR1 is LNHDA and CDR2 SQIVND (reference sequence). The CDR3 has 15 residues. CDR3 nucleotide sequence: TGTGCCAGTAGTATTGGTGGGGCACGGATCGCTGAAGCTTTCTTT. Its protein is CASSIGGARIAEAFF.

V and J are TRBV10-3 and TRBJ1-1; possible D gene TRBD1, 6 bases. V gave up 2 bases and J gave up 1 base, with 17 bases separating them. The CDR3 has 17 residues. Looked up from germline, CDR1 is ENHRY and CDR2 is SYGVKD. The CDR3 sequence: CAISETTPRTENTEAFF. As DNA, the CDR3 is TGTGCCATCAGTGAGACCACCCCCCGGACAGAGAACACTGAAGCTTTCTTT.

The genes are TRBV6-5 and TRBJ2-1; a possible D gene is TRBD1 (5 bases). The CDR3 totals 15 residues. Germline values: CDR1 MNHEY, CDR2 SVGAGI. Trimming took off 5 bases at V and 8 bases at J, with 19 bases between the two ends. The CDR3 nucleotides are TGTGCCAGCAGTCATCCGACAGCGTCCAATTATGAGCAGTTCTTC. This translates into CASSHPTASNYEQFF.

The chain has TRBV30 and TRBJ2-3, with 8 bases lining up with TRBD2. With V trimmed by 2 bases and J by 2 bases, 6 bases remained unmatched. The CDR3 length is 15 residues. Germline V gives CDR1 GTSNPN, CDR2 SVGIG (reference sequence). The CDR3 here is CAWSKIAGNTDTQYF. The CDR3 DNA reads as TGTGCCTGGAGTAAAATAGCGGGAAACACAGATACGCAGTATTTT.

CDR3 nucleotides: TGTGCCAGCAGTCCCGCCGGGTTCGCTGAAGCTTTCTTT. It encodes CASSPAGFAEAFF. V is TRBV6-5 and J is TRBJ1-1; the D is unclear. Between the trimmed V and J ends, which lost 5 bases and 6 bases, there was a span of 13 bases. CDR3 size: 13 residues. Germline V gives CDR1 MNHEY, CDR2 SVGAGI.

DNA of the CDR3: TGTGCCAGCAGCCCCTGGGACAGGGGATTTGGCACTGAAGCTTTCTTT. Amino acid sequence: CASSPWDRGFGTEAFF. The chain combines TRBV7-9 with TRBJ1-1; 10 bases match TRBD1. V shed 5 bases and J 4 bases; nucleotides not matched to a gene: 10. The CDR3 has 16 residues. Germline loops: CDR1 SEHNR, CDR2 FQNEAQ (reference sequence). The full variable domain, rest sourced from reference TRBV7-9 and TRBJ1-1, is DTGVSQNPRHKITKRGQNVTFRCDPISEHNRLYWYRQTLGQGPEFLTYFQNEAQLEKSRLLSDRFSAERPKGSFSTLEIQRTEQGDSAMYLCASSPWDRGFGTEAFFGQGTRLTVV.

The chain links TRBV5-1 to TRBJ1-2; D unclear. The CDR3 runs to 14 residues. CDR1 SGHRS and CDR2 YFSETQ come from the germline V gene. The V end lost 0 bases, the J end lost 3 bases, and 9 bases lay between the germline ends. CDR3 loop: CASSLVSGDYGYTF. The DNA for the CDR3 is TGCGCCAGCAGCTTGGTTAGCGGAGACTATGGCTACACCTTC.

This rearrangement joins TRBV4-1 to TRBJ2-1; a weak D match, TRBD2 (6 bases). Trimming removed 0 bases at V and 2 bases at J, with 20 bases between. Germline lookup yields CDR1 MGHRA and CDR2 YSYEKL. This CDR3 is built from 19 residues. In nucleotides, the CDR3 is TGCGCCAGCAGCCAAGAGCGGGATTCGGGGTTCCGAACCTACAATGAGCAGTTCTTC. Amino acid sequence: CASSQERDSGFRTYNEQFF.

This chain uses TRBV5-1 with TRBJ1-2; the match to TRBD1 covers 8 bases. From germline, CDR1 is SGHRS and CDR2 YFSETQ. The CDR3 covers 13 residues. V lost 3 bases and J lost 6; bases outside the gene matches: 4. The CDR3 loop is CASSYDRGNGYTF. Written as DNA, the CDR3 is TGCGCCAGCAGCTATGACAGGGGAAATGGCTACACCTTC.

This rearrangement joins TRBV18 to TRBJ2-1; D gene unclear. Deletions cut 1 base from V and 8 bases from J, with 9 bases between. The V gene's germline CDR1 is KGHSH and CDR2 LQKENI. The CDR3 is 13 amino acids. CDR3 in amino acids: CASSPQSSDEQFF. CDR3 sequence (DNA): TGTGCCAGCTCACCACAGAGCTCCGATGAGCAGTTCTTC.

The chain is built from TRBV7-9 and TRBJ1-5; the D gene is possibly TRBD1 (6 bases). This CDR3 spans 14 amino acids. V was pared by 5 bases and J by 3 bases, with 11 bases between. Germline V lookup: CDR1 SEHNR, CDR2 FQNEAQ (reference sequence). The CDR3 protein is CASSQTGFNQPQHF. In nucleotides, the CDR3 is TGTGCCAGCAGCCAGACAGGTTTCAATCAGCCCCAGCATTTT.

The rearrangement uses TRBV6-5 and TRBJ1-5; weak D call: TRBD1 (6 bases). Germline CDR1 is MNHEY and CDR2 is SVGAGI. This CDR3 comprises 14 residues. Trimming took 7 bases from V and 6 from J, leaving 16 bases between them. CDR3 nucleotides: TGTGCCAGCAACCGGCAGGCAGGGGTTCAGCCCCAGCATTTT. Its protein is CASNRQAGVQPQHF.

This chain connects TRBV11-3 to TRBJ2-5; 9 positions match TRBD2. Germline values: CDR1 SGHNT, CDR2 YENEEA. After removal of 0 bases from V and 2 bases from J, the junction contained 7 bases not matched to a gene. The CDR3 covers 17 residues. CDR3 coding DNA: TGTGCCAGCAGCTTAGATTTAAGGCGGGAGGGGCAAGAGACCCAGTACTTC. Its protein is CASSLDLRREGQETQYF.

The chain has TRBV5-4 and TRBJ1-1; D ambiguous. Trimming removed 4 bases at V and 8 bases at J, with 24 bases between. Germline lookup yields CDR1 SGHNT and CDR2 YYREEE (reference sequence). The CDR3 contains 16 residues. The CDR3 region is CASSPKTKVWRPEAFF. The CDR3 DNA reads TGTGCCAGCAGCCCAAAAACAAAGGTGTGGCGGCCAGAAGCTTTCTTT.

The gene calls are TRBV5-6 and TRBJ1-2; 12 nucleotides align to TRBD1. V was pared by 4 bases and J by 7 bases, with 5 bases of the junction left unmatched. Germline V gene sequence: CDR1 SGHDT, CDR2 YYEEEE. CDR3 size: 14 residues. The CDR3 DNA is TGTGCCAGCAGCCCCGGGACAGGGGGCTTTGGCTACACCTTC. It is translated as CASSPGTGGFGYTF.

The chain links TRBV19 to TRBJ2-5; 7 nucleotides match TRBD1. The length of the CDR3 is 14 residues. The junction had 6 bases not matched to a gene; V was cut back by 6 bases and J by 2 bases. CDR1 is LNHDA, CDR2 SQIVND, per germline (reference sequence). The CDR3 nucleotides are TGTGCCAGTAGCGACAGGGTTGGGCAAGAGACCCAGTACTTC. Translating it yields CASSDRVGQETQYF.